The present T cell receptor beta chain was sequenced within a study of control samples from healthy donors and cancer patients. The germline V and J ends were trimmed by 4 bases and 7 bases, with 8 bases remaining between them. Germline V gene sequence: CDR1 MNHEY, CDR2 SVGAGI. The CDR3 sequence is 12 residues long. Generated by immunoSEQ multiplex PCR, the TCRdb table keeps only in-frame clones and is missing some. The sample has tens of thousands of clones, about 96% seen once. The sequence was collected from a woman aged 18-35 years in good health. J is TRBJ2-1 and V is TRBV6-5, with D hard to call. The sequenced material came from blood. This chain's CDR3 is CASSFSRNEQFF. The DNA for the CDR3 is TGTGCCAGCAGTTTCTCCAGGAATGAGCAGTTCTTC.